Reported below is one T cell receptor beta chain. PCR amplification relied on 60 Vbeta primers (plus 13 Jbeta primers). Assay used: immunoSEQ multiplex PCR; TCRdb lists only in-frame clones, some missing. The data show about 130,000 clones, approximately 70% seen once. The CDR3 totals 15 residues. The V gene lost 4 bases and the J gene lost 7 bases, with 18 bases spanning the gap. Per the germline V gene, CDR1 is SGHDT and CDR2 is YYEEEE. The data are from a study of cytomegalovirus exposure and HLA in healthy donors. This chain uses TRBV5-6 with TRBJ2-1; the D gene is possibly TRBD2 (6 bases). The sequenced material came from PBMCs. The receptor was derived from a human donor in good health. The CDR3 DNA reads as TGTGCCAGCAGCCAATTGGGCCCTGCGGGGAATGAGCAGTTCTTC. Its protein is CASSQLGPAGNEQFF.